Listed here are 27 T cell receptor beta chains from one sample, sequenced in a study of OX40 agonist ivuxolimab in advanced cancers. Sequencing was performed with immunoSEQ multiplex PCR; in TCRdb, only in-frame clones are kept and a portion is missing. The sample records 50,000 to 65,000 clones, over 75% being singletons. Sequencing was performed on CD4+ or CD8+ T cells sorted from blood, taken in a trial of the OX40 agonist ivuxolimab. These receptors originate from an adult with an advanced solid tumor such as melanoma, head and neck, liver or kidney cancer.

This chain links TRBV6-4 with TRBJ2-3; D unresolved. CDR1 is MRHNA, CDR2 SNTAGT, per germline. CDR3 length: 12 amino acids. With 6 bases removed from V and 6 bases from J, the gap between germline ends came to 10 bases. The CDR3 reads CASRSLGDTQYF. The DNA of the CDR3 is TGTGCCAGCAGATCCCTAGGGGATACGCAGTATTTT.

The V and J genes are TRBV11-1 and TRBJ1-2; D is undetermined. This CDR3 has 13 residues. V was clipped by 1 base and J by 4 bases, with 7 bases between them. Germline CDR1 is SGHAT and CDR2 is FQDESV (reference sequence). CDR3 protein: CASSLDGPYGYTF. CDR3 bases: TGTGCCAGCAGCTTAGACGGACCCTATGGCTACACCTTC.

The gene calls are TRBV6-1 and TRBJ1-2; tentatively, D is TRBD1 (5 bases). Germline CDR1 and CDR2: MNHNS and SASEGT. The CDR3 has 14 residues. Between the trimmed V and J ends, which lost 5 bases and 8 bases, there was a span of 18 bases. In nucleotides, the CDR3 is TGTGCCAGCAGTCGGTCCCAGGGTATGCGGGGCTACACCTTC. Encoded protein: CASSRSQGMRGYTF.

V usage is TRBV19 and J usage is TRBJ1-4; D uncertain. V was trimmed by 7 bases and J by 7 bases, leaving 13 bases between them. The CDR3 runs to 13 residues. Germline V gives CDR1 LNHDA, CDR2 SQIVND (reference sequence). The CDR3 is CASTPGRGEKLFF. Here the CDR3 DNA reads TGTGCCAGTACCCCAGGAAGAGGTGAAAAACTGTTTTTT.

The rearrangement uses TRBV29-1 and TRBJ2-3, with 7 bases that match TRBD1. The germline V gene encodes CDR1 SQVTM and CDR2 ANQGSEA. This CDR3 comprises 15 residues. Trimming cost V 6 bases and J 5 bases; bases outside gene matches: 14. CDR3 loop: CSVPHTGTERDTQYF. The DNA for the CDR3 is TGCAGCGTCCCTCATACCGGGACAGAAAGAGATACGCAGTATTTT.

A few counts support this clone. The V and J genes are TRBV18 and TRBJ2-7; D may be TRBD1 (5 bases). The CDR3 length is 12 residues. CDR1 and CDR2 from the germline V gene are KGHSH and LQKENI. Trimming took 7 bases from V and 6 from J, leaving 13 bases between them. The CDR3 loop is CASLQSQGEQYF. The DNA of the CDR3 is TGTGCCAGCTTACAGTCCCAGGGCGAGCAGTACTTC. Full variable domain (outside the CDR3, taken from reference TRBV18 and TRBJ2-7): NAGVMQNPRHLVRRRGQEARLRCSPMKGHSHVYWYRQLPEEGLKFMVYLQKENIIDESGMPKERFSAEFPKEGPSILRIQQVVRGDSAAYFCASLQSQGEQYFGPGTRLTVT.

V usage is TRBV11-2 and J usage is TRBJ2-1; 9 positions match TRBD1. Germline V CDR1 and CDR2: SGHAT, FQNNGV. J gave up 15 bases and V 5 bases, and 11 bases lay outside the gene matches. The CDR3 length is 13 residues. CDR3 nucleotide sequence: TGTGCCAGCAGCCCCCTTAGGGGACAGGGTAGGTTCTTC. Translated: CASSPLRGQGRFF.

The chain is built from TRBV6-5 and TRBJ1-6; no definite D call. The CDR3 length is 15 residues. From germline, CDR1 is MNHEY and CDR2 SVGAGI. V gave up 2 bases and J gave up 7 bases, with 12 bases separating them. The CDR3 loop reads CASSYGGVRNSPLHF. For the CDR3, the DNA is TGTGCCAGCAGTTACGGTGGTGTCAGAAATTCACCCCTCCACTTT.

V and J are TRBV11-2 and TRBJ2-4, with a possible D match to TRBD1 (5 bases). Germline V CDR1 and CDR2: SGHAT, FQNNGV. CDR3 size: 13 residues. V lost 5 bases and J 14 bases, leaving 19 bases between the germline ends. CDR3 nucleotides: TGTGCCAGCAGCCAGGGTCCCCCGGGCCCTAAGTACTTC. Amino acid sequence: CASSQGPPGPKYF. The complete variable domain, with remaining parts taken from reference TRBV11-2 and TRBJ2-4, reads EAGVAQSPRYKIIEKRQSVAFWCNPISGHATLYWYQQILGQGPKLLIQFQNNGVVDDSQLPKDRFSAERLKGVDSTLKIQPAKLEDSAVYLCASSQGPPGPKYFGAGTRLSVL.

This sequence joins TRBV7-2 and TRBJ1-2, with 12 bases aligning to TRBD1. The germline CDR1 and CDR2 sequences are SGHTA and FQGNSA. Trimming cost V 4 bases and J 7 bases; bases outside gene matches: 7. The CDR3 consists of 15 residues. CDR3 region: CASSSGTGGPSGYTF. Written as DNA, the CDR3 is TGTGCCAGCAGCTCTGGGACAGGGGGCCCAAGTGGCTACACCTTC.

This chain joins TRBV30 and TRBJ2-5; 7 bases map to TRBD2. V shed 3 bases, J shed 4 bases, and the junction held 8 bases outside the gene matches. In germline, CDR1 is GTSNPN, CDR2 SVGIG (reference sequence). This CDR3 contains 14 residues. CDR3 region: CAWREAGRGETQYF. As DNA, the CDR3 is TGTGCCTGGAGAGAGGCGGGGAGGGGAGAGACCCAGTACTTC. Using reference TRBV30 and TRBJ2-5 for the parts outside the CDR3, the full variable domain is SQTIHQWPATLVQPVGSPLSLECTVEGTSNPNLYWYRQAAGRGLQLLFYSVGIGQISSEVPQNLSASRPQDRQFILSSKKLLLSDSGFYLCAWREAGRGETQYFGPGTRLLVL.

The chain links TRBV10-3 to TRBJ2-5; 16 bases align to TRBD2. V shed 4 bases, J shed 5 bases, and the junction held 10 bases outside the gene matches. Looked up from germline, CDR1 is ENHRY and CDR2 is SYGVKD. The CDR3 is 18 amino acids. The CDR3 sequence: CAISGAGTSGGALETQYF. The CDR3 DNA is TGTGCCATCAGTGGCGCTGGGACTAGCGGGGGGGCTTTGGAGACCCAGTACTTC.

The gene calls are TRBV6-1 and TRBJ1-1; the D gene is possibly TRBD1 (6 bases). The V and J ends lost 1 base and 1 base respectively, with 19 bases between them. This CDR3 is 18 amino acids long. Per the germline V gene, CDR1 is MNHNS and CDR2 is SASEGT. The CDR3 DNA is TGTGCCAGCAGTGAAGGAGGGGGGCGGGTGATAAGGAACACTGAAGCTTTCTTT. Its translation: CASSEGGGRVIRNTEAFF.

The chain uses TRBV10-3 and TRBJ1-2; 7 nucleotides align to TRBD1. CDR3 length equals 12 residues. J was trimmed by 7 bases and V by 10 bases; bases with no gene match: 9. The V gene's germline CDR1 is ENHRY and CDR2 SYGVKD. CDR3 amino acids: CATHRQGSGYTF. CDR3 nucleotides: TGTGCCACCCACCGACAGGGCTCTGGCTACACCTTC.

V and J are TRBV5-1 and TRBJ1-6; TRBD1 is a possible D gene (5 bases). There are 12 residues in the CDR3. Deletions cut 5 bases from V and 6 bases from J, with 6 bases between. Germline-derived CDR1 and CDR2 are SGHRS and YFSETQ. CDR3 nucleotides: TGCGCCAGCAGGGGGCCTAATTCACCCCTCCACTTT. It is translated as CASRGPNSPLHF.

The V gene is TRBV11-3, the J gene TRBJ2-1; 10 bases are a match to TRBD2. The CDR3 is 14 residues long. V shed 7 bases and J 10 bases; nucleotides not matched to a gene: 10. CDR1 and CDR2 from the germline V gene are SGHNT and YENEEA. The chain's CDR3 is CASTPSGGAREQFF. The DNA of the CDR3 is TGTGCCAGCACCCCAAGCGGGGGGGCACGGGAGCAGTTCTTC.

J is TRBJ1-1 and V is TRBV2; weak D call: TRBD1 (6 bases). The germline V gene has CDR1 SNHLY and CDR2 FYNNEI. This CDR3 spans 11 amino acids. The V end lost 4 bases, the J end lost 11 bases, and 11 bases lay between the germline ends. CDR3 region: CASSVTGSAFF. The CDR3 DNA reads as TGTGCCAGCAGTGTGACAGGTTCCGCTTTCTTT.

Remarks on this clone: The junction does not match germline at one end; this may be a read error. The genes are TRBV2 and TRBJ2-5, with D hard to call. The assigned J gene may be wrong: the sequence end matches TRBJ2-7 better. Germline V gene lookup returns CDR1 SNHLY and CDR2 FYNNEI. This CDR3 contains 13 residues. As DNA, the CDR3 is TGTGCCAGCAGGGAAGGGCCCGGGTACGAGCAGTACTTC. Encoded protein: CASREGPGYEQYF.

In regard to this clone: This may be a read error, as it is one base from a much larger clone. Other DNA sequences within the sample encode an identical CDR3. This chain joins TRBV5-1 and TRBJ2-7; D unresolved. Looked up from germline, CDR1 is SGHRS and CDR2 is YFSETQ. The CDR3 spans 11 residues. V was clipped by 0 bases and J by 6 bases, with 4 bases between them. The CDR3 bases are TGCGCCAGCAGCTTGGGCCCCGAGCAGTACTTC. Protein: CASSLGPEQYF.

The chain recombines TRBV4-2 with TRBJ2-1; D perhaps matches TRBD2 (7 bases). The germline V gene has CDR1 LGHNA and CDR2 YNFKEQ. The CDR3 length is 15 residues. The germline V and J ends were trimmed by 1 base and 6 bases, with 13 bases remaining between them. The CDR3 here is CASSQGAGGPNEQFF. As DNA, the CDR3 is TGTGCCAGCAGCCAAGGGGCCGGGGGGCCCAATGAGCAGTTCTTC.

This chain joins TRBV19 and TRBJ2-1, with TRBD2 matching over 13 bases. The CDR3 is 17 residues long. Germline CDR1 LNHDA, CDR2 SQIVND (reference sequence). With V trimmed by 7 bases and J by 0 bases, 6 bases remained unmatched. CDR3 amino acids: CASTRTSGGSSYNEQFF. The CDR3 coding sequence is TGTGCCAGTACCAGGACTAGCGGGGGTAGCTCCTACAATGAGCAGTTCTTC.

The CDR3 sequence: CASSLRGLQQVETQYF. The CDR3 DNA follows: TGTGCCAGCAGTCTTAGAGGACTGCAACAGGTGGAGACCCAGTACTTC. This sequence joins TRBV11-2 and TRBJ2-5, with D possibly called TRBD1 or TRBD2 (5 bases each). Trimming removed 6 bases from V and 5 bases from J, with 22 bases in between. CDR1 is SGHAT, CDR2 FQNNGV, per germline. The CDR3 has 16 amino acids.

The chain recombines TRBV5-1 with TRBJ2-7; 8 bases fit TRBD1. The CDR3 contains 14 residues. The V segment lost 5 bases and the J segment 0 bases; nucleotides outside the gene matches: 4. CDR1 is SGHRS and CDR2 is YFSETQ in the germline V gene. CDR3 DNA sequence: TGCGCCAGCAGGTCCGGACAGGGCTCCTACGAGCAGTACTTC. This gives the protein CASRSGQGSYEQYF.

This clone was observed a few times. J is TRBJ2-5 and V is TRBV5-4, with a tentative D call TRBD1 (6 bases). V shed 4 bases and J shed 5 bases, with 21 bases lying between them. The CDR3 is made up of 16 amino acids. Germline V gene sequence: CDR1 SGHNT, CDR2 YYREEE (reference sequence). For the CDR3, the DNA is TGTGCCAGCAGCCCATCGGGCAGGGGAGTCGGGGAGACCCAGTACTTC. It translates to CASSPSGRGVGETQYF.

By proportion, this clone is medium-sized. This sequence joins TRBV18 and TRBJ1-1; D unresolved. Per the germline V gene, CDR1 is KGHSH and CDR2 is LQKENI. Trimming shortened V by 3 bases and J by 4 bases, and 15 bases separated the two germline ends. This CDR3 has 15 amino acids. DNA for the CDR3: TGTGCCAGCTCACCCCAATCCTCCATGGGCACTGAAGCTTTCTTT. Amino acid sequence: CASSPQSSMGTEAFF.

This clone is a singleton in its sample. V is TRBV7-8 and J is TRBJ2-2; 7 bases agree with TRBD1. The CDR3 loop spans 15 amino acids. V shed 1 base and J 6 bases; nucleotides not matched to a gene: 5. CDR1 SGHVS and CDR2 FQNEAQ come from the germline V gene. The CDR3 DNA is TGTGCCAGCAGCTTAGAGGGGGCTGTCGCCGGGGAGCTGTTTTTT. It encodes CASSLEGAVAGELFF.

The CDR3 loop is CASSSGTGANSPLHF. CDR3 in DNA: TGTGCCAGCAGCTCCGGGACAGGGGCGAATTCACCCCTCCACTTT. This chain connects TRBV4-2 to TRBJ1-6, with 10 bases matching TRBD1. The CDR3 is made up of 15 amino acids. Germline CDR1 reads LGHNA; CDR2 reads YNFKEQ. V was pared by 5 bases and J by 7 bases, with 5 bases of the junction left unmatched.